This T cell receptor (beta chain) was captured by sequencing in a study of T cell responses to AZD1222 COVID-19 vaccine. With regard to this clone: Antigen: not known.

This table comes from immunoSEQ multiplex PCR, and its TCRdb copy is limited to in-frame clones, with some not included. The sample lists about 88,000 clones, about 89% occurring once. Study-wide findings and caveats: In a largely white British group with more females than males, clonal diversity was possibly underestimated. Nearly half of spike-specific TCRs reportedly target unmutated variant regions.

Timing groups of about 4 and about 12 weeks for second doses were pooled. Trimming took 6 bases from V and 8 from J; bases not matched to a gene: 8. The CDR3 is made up of 14 amino acids. Germline V CDR1 and CDR2: LNHDA, SQIVND (reference sequence). The sequences come from peripheral blood, collected 28 days after the second AZD1222 dose. The chain uses TRBV19 and TRBJ2-1, with 9 bases that match TRBD2. The origin of this receptor is an adult who received the AZD1222 COVID-19 vaccine. CDR3 coding DNA: TGTGCCAGTAGGGGGGAACTAGCGGGCGATGAGCAGTTCTTC. Translated, it gives CASRGELAGDEQFF.